This entry lists 25 T cell receptor beta chains sequenced from one sample in a study of Ad26.COV2.S vaccination and SARS-CoV-2 variants. The sample's treatment: roughly 20 received Ad26.COV2.S at low or high dose, single or two shots; about 5 received placebo; per-sample allocation not given. Sample collection was performed on day 63 after the first vaccine or placebo injection. TCRdb keeps only in-frame clones here, not all; method: immunoSEQ multiplex PCR. The sample includes about 350,000 clones, approximately 86% of them seen just once. The material sequenced was peripheral blood, taken in a trial of Ad26.COV2.S vaccine versus placebo. The receptors stem from a person aged 18-60 years who received the Ad26.COV2.S COVID-19 vaccine or a placebo.

The rearrangement links TRBV7-2 to TRBJ1-6; unclear D gene. The germline V gene has CDR1 SGHTA and CDR2 FQGNSA. The V end was cut by 1 base, the J end by 7 bases, with 8 bases between. There are 14 residues in the CDR3. The CDR3 sequence is CASSLEGLNSPLHF. DNA of the CDR3: TGTGCCAGCAGCTTAGAAGGCCTAAATTCACCCCTCCACTTT.

This sequence joins TRBV24-1 and TRBJ2-7; 8 bases match TRBD2. Germline loops: CDR1 KGHDR, CDR2 SFDVKD. Trimming cost V 9 bases and J 12 bases; bases outside gene matches: 9. CDR3 size: 11 residues. The CDR3 protein is CATPGGTRRYF. The CDR3 nucleotides are TGTGCCACCCCCGGGGGGACTAGAAGGTACTTC.

The rearrangement links TRBV11-2 to TRBJ2-2, with D perhaps matching TRBD1 (5 bases). The CDR3 is 12 amino acids. CDR1 is SGHAT and CDR2 is FQNNGV in the germline V gene. V was cut by 9 bases and J by 5 bases, with 10 bases left in between. The DNA for the CDR3 is TGTGCCAGGTCAGGGTATACCGGGGAGCTGTTTTTT. This gives the protein CARSGYTGELFF. Full variable domain (rest looked up from reference TRBV11-2 and TRBJ2-2): EAGVAQSPRYKIIEKRQSVAFWCNPISGHATLYWYQQILGQGPKLLIQFQNNGVVDDSQLPKDRFSAERLKGVDSTLKIQPAKLEDSAVYLCARSGYTGELFFGEGSRLTVL.

This clone appeared a few times. V and J are TRBV2 and TRBJ2-3; TRBD2 agrees at 7 bases. Trimming took 6 bases from V and 8 from J; bases not matched to a gene: 2. CDR3 length: 11 amino acids. Germline values: CDR1 SNHLY, CDR2 FYNNEI. DNA of the CDR3: TGTGCCAGCAGGGCGGGAGTTACGCAGTATTTT. Protein: CASRAGVTQYF.

This chain connects TRBV4-2 to TRBJ1-1, with D perhaps TRBD1 (6 bases). The CDR3 loop spans 15 amino acids. The ends were cut back, 3 bases at V and 7 bases at J, with 18 bases in the middle. CDR1 is LGHNA and CDR2 is YNFKEQ in the germline V gene. The DNA for the CDR3 is TGTGCCAGCAGCCAGTGGGACAAGCCTAACCTTGAAGCTTTCTTT. Encoded protein: CASSQWDKPNLEAFF.

The genes are TRBV12-3 or TRBV12-4 and TRBJ1-2; D possibly corresponds to TRBD1 (6 bases). V was clipped by 8 bases and J by 5 bases, with 15 bases between them. The CDR3 has 13 amino acids. The CDR3 protein is CASLEQGNYGYTF. The CDR3 DNA follows: TGTGCCAGCCTCGAACAGGGAAATTATGGCTACACCTTC.

V usage is TRBV7-3 and J usage is TRBJ2-1; D remains unclear. The CDR3 totals 14 residues. Trimming took off 3 bases at V and 8 bases at J, with 14 bases between the two ends. Germline lookup yields CDR1 SGHTA and CDR2 FQGTGA. Written as DNA, the CDR3 is TGTGCCAGCAGCTTCTCGGCCCGCGGCGATGAGCAGTTCTTC. Residues: CASSFSARGDEQFF.

This chain joins TRBV9 and TRBJ2-5, with a tentative D call TRBD1 (6 bases). The CDR3 is made up of 15 amino acids. Trimming shortened V by 3 bases and J by 4 bases, and 16 bases separated the two germline ends. CDR1 is SGDLS, CDR2 YYNGEE, per germline. Here the CDR3 reads CASSEGSGTTETQYF. In DNA, the CDR3 is TGTGCCAGCAGCGAGGGATCCGGGACAACAGAGACCCAGTACTTC.

The chain combines TRBV6-5 with TRBJ1-1; 7 nucleotides align to TRBD1. Trimming cost V 0 bases and J 11 bases; bases outside gene matches: 9. The CDR3 contains 14 residues. Germline V gene lookup returns CDR1 MNHEY and CDR2 SVGAGI. This CDR3 reads CASSYSRTGQRAFF. The CDR3 region has the DNA TGTGCCAGCAGTTACTCACGGACAGGTCAACGGGCTTTCTTT.

The chain has TRBV4-1 and TRBJ1-5; the match to TRBD1 covers 11 bases. V dropped 3 bases and J dropped 6; count of bases not matched to a gene: 4. The CDR3 has 15 residues. Germline V lookup: CDR1 MGHRA, CDR2 YSYEKL. The DNA of the CDR3 is TGCGCCAGCAGCCAGGACAGGGGGCACGGTCAGCCCCAGCATTTT. Its translation: CASSQDRGHGQPQHF.

The V call is TRBV19, the J call TRBJ1-1; no clear D. There are 15 residues in the CDR3. Germline V lookup: CDR1 LNHDA, CDR2 SQIVND (reference sequence). Trimming stripped 7 bases from V and 0 bases from J, with 15 bases between. Written as DNA, the CDR3 is TGTGCCAGTACCAAGGAAAGAAGAATGAACACTGAAGCTTTCTTT. Translating gives CASTKERRMNTEAFF.

This chain's CDR3 is CASSPSSSNQPQHF. The CDR3 DNA is TGTGCCAGCAGCCCATCTTCCAGCAATCAGCCCCAGCATTTT. V gene TRBV5-8 combines with J gene TRBJ1-5; D is uncertain. The CDR3 consists of 14 residues. Germline values: CDR1 SGHTS, CDR2 YDEGEE. Trimming pared 4 bases from V and 1 base from J, leaving 9 bases between.

The V and J genes are TRBV4-1 and TRBJ2-3; D is ambiguous. The CDR3 has 13 residues. Trimming took 5 bases from V and 4 from J, leaving 10 bases between them. Per germline, CDR1 MGHRA and CDR2 YSYEKL. DNA for the CDR3: TGCGCCAGCAGCTCAATGATTGCAGATACGCAGTATTTT. Residues: CASSSMIADTQYF.

In this sample, this clone turned up once. V gene TRBV4-3 combines with J gene TRBJ2-3, with TRBD2 identical over 8 bases. There are 17 residues in the CDR3. Germline trimming cut 6 bases from V and 0 bases from J; bases unmatched to any gene: 11. Germline V gene lookup returns CDR1 LGHNA and CDR2 YSLEER. In DNA, the CDR3 is TGCGCCAGCAGGGCGAGCGGGGGCGCGGAGAGCACAGATACGCAGTATTTT. This sequence encodes CASRASGGAESTDTQYF.

V is TRBV11-3 and J is TRBJ2-7; TRBD2 is a possible D gene (6 bases). CDR1 is SGHNT, CDR2 YENEEA, per germline. V was trimmed by 6 bases and J by 6 bases, leaving 18 bases between them. The CDR3 loop spans 14 amino acids. The CDR3 region is CASRMEGSRGEQYF. In DNA, the CDR3 is TGTGCCAGCAGGATGGAGGGAAGTCGGGGCGAGCAGTACTTC.

The rearrangement joins TRBV27 to TRBJ2-3; D call uncertain. The CDR3 spans 13 residues. V gave up 6 bases and J gave up 4 bases, with 11 bases separating them. The germline V gene encodes CDR1 MNHEY and CDR2 SMNVEV (reference sequence). The CDR3 sequence: CASRLLGSDTQYF. CDR3 DNA sequence: TGTGCCAGCAGGCTGCTGGGGTCAGATACGCAGTATTTT.

The rearrangement uses TRBV19 and TRBJ1-6; 7 bases are shared with TRBD1. The V and J ends lost 4 bases and 10 bases, in that order; junction bases with no gene match: 10. The CDR3 has 15 residues. Germline V gene sequence: CDR1 LNHDA, CDR2 SQIVND (reference sequence). CDR3 DNA: TGTGCCAGTAGTACTTCGACAGGGAGCGAGTCACCCCTCCACTTT. Amino acid sequence: CASSTSTGSESPLHF.

With regard to this clone: Sequence at one end of the junction differs from germline and may be a read error. This chain connects TRBV7-7 to TRBJ2-5, with 9 bases fitting TRBD1. The CDR3 runs 16 residues. Germline CDR1 reads SSHAT; CDR2 reads FNYEAQ (reference sequence). DNA of the CDR3: TGTGCTAGCAGCTTAGCTCCACAGGGGGCAGGGGAGACCCAGTACTTC. This translates into CASSLAPQGAGETQYF. Drawing the rest from reference TRBV7-7 and TRBJ2-5, the complete variable domain is GAGVSQSPRYKVTKRGQDVTLRCDPISSHATLYWYQQALGQGPEFLTYFNYEAQPDKSGLPSDRFSAERPEGSISTLTIQRTEQRDSAMYRCASSLAPQGAGETQYFGPGTRLLVL.

The J gene is TRBJ1-1, the V gene TRBV9; no clear D gene. CDR1 is SGDLS and CDR2 is YYNGEE in the germline V gene. The CDR3 covers 13 residues. The V gene lost 2 bases and the J gene lost 5 bases, with 10 bases spanning the gap. The CDR3 DNA follows: TGTGCCAGCAGCGTTTTTGTCGAGACTGAAGCTTTCTTT. Translation: CASSVFVETEAFF.

This clone was observed once. The rearrangement links TRBV19 to TRBJ2-3; the D gene is possibly TRBD2 (5 bases). Germline CDR1 is LNHDA and CDR2 is SQIVND (reference sequence). The length of the CDR3 is 16 residues. Trimming took 1 base from V and 0 from J, leaving 11 bases between them. The chain's CDR3 is CASSIAERTSTDTQYF. DNA of the CDR3: TGTGCCAGTAGTATAGCGGAACGGACTAGCACAGATACGCAGTATTTT.

CDR3 DNA: TGCAGTGCTTTGCGGGGGGCTGGCTACACCTTC. It yields the protein CSALRGAGYTF. The chain couples TRBV20-1 to TRBJ1-2, with TRBD1 as a possible D gene (6 bases). Deletions cut 5 bases from V and 7 bases from J, with 11 bases between. Germline V gene sequence: CDR1 DFQATT, CDR2 SNEGSKA (reference sequence). This CDR3 is built from 11 residues.

The chain joins TRBV7-9 to TRBJ2-2, with 13 bases matching TRBD2. Germline trimming cut 2 bases from V and 7 bases from J; bases unmatched to any gene: 7. The CDR3 totals 17 residues. Germline V gene data show CDR1 as SEHNR and CDR2 as FQNEAQ (reference sequence). CDR3 sequence: CASSLNPGLAGIGELFF. As DNA, the CDR3 is TGTGCCAGCAGCTTAAATCCGGGACTAGCGGGAATCGGGGAGCTGTTTTTT.

The chain uses TRBV3-1 (or the pseudogene TRBV3-2) and TRBJ2-4; unclear D gene. The CDR3 is 12 amino acids. Trimming shortened V by 1 base and J by 9 bases, and 7 bases separated the two germline ends. Germline values: CDR1 LGHDT, CDR2 YNNKEL (reference sequence). CDR3 sequence: CASSQVVSIQYF. The CDR3 coding sequence is TGTGCCAGCAGCCAAGTGGTTAGCATTCAGTACTTC.

The chain combines TRBV28 with TRBJ1-2; no firm D call. This CDR3 is 16 amino acids long. CDR1 and CDR2 (germline): MDHEN, SYDVKM. Trimming shortened V by 5 bases and J by 5 bases, and 21 bases separated the two germline ends. The CDR3 coding sequence is TGTGCCAGCAGTCCCGACGGCAATGCCTGGGGTTATGGCTACACCTTC. Translated: CASSPDGNAWGYGYTF.

J is TRBJ1-3 and V is TRBV7-9; the D gene is possibly TRBD1 (5 bases). The CDR3 runs to 15 residues. V lost 5 bases and J lost 1, with 12 bases in between. CDR1 and CDR2 (germline): SEHNR, FQNEAQ (reference sequence). The CDR3 spells CASSARDSSGNTIYF. DNA of the CDR3: TGTGCCAGCAGCGCCCGGGACTCATCTGGAAACACCATATATTTT.